This section outlines one T cell receptor (beta chain) sequence together with its context. Its antigen is as yet unknown. This CDR3 has 20 residues. The data stem from a study of response to subunit inactivated influenza vaccine. Study findings and constraints: The authors offered the suggestion that each seasonal influenza vaccination recruits few new T cells.

TCRdb called the RT-PCR reads again in MiXCR, with one record for every CDR3 protein. The sample lists about 520,000 distinct CDR3 sequences; over 25% were seen once. V and J are TRBV21-1 and TRBJ2-7; the D call TRBD2 from the table was never checked on the DNA. TRBV21-1 counts as a pseudogene. The source material was CD4+ T cells sorted from PBMCs, sampled 4 to 6 days after vaccination. The TCR originated in a man aged 45-65 years who received an inactivated influenza vaccine. CDR3 in DNA: TGTGCCAGCAGCAAAGATCATGTAGCGGGAGAGCCTCTCTACTCCTACGAGCAGTACTTC. Translation gives CASSKDHVAGEPLYSYEQYF.